The 28 T cell receptor beta chains reported below all come from one sample, sequenced in a study of radiotherapy plus CTLA-4 blockade in lung cancer. Here immunoSEQ multiplex PCR was the method, and the copy in TCRdb shows in-frame clones only, minus some. The sample has roughly 59,000 clones, 65% to 80% seen once; the top ten hold about 8%. The sequenced sample was peripheral blood, obtained from a patient treated with radiotherapy plus ipilimumab. The receptors were sampled from a human donor with non-small cell lung cancer whose response to radiotherapy plus ipilimumab could not be evaluated.

This clone was picked up one time. The chain links TRBV5-1 to TRBJ2-7; D remains unclear. Germline V CDR1 and CDR2: SGHRS, YFSETQ. Deletions cut 2 bases from V and 0 bases from J, with 6 bases between. The CDR3 consists of 13 residues. CDR3 region: CASSFPVSYEQYF. The CDR3 coding sequence is TGCGCCAGCAGCTTTCCAGTCTCCTACGAGCAGTACTTC. Full variable domain (missing parts from reference TRBV5-1 and TRBJ2-7): KAGVTQTPRYLIKTRGQQVTLSCSPISGHRSVSWYQQTPGQGLQFLFEYFSETQRNKGNFPGRFSGRQFSNSRSEMNVSTLELGDSALYLCASSFPVSYEQYFGPGTRLTVT.

A few counts support this clone. V usage is TRBV6-5 and J usage is TRBJ2-7, with no clear D. Trimming removed 0 bases at V and 2 bases at J, with 5 bases between. This CDR3 region has 13 residues. The germline CDR1 and CDR2 sequences are MNHEY and SVGAGI. The CDR3 nucleotides are TGTGCCAGCAGTTACTCCCCCACCTACGAGCAGTACTTC. The encoded protein is CASSYSPTYEQYF.

The rearrangement joins TRBV5-4 to TRBJ2-3, with D possibly matching TRBD1 (5 bases). From germline, CDR1 is SGHNT and CDR2 YYREEE (reference sequence). There are 15 residues in the CDR3. Trimming left V 5 bases short and J 3 bases short, with 16 bases between. CDR3 sequence: CASSRQSPGTDTQYF. In nucleotides, the CDR3 is TGTGCCAGCAGTCGACAGTCACCAGGGACAGATACGCAGTATTTT. Based on the CDR3 plus reference TRBV5-4 and TRBJ2-3, the full variable domain is ETGVTQSPTHLIKTRGQQVTLRCSSQSGHNTVSWYQQALGQGPQFIFQYYREEENGRGNFPPRFSGLQFPNYSSELNVNALELDDSALYLCASSRQSPGTDTQYFGPGTRLTVL.

This clone was counted only a few times. V and J are TRBV5-4 and TRBJ2-5; possibly TRBD1 for D (6 bases). Deletions cut 0 bases from V and 4 bases from J, with 16 bases between. The CDR3 length is 16 residues. Germline V CDR1 and CDR2: SGHNT, YYREEE (reference sequence). The CDR3 nucleotides are TGTGCCAGCAGCTTGGGATTTGGAAGGGGGTTAGAGACCCAGTACTTC. It encodes CASSLGFGRGLETQYF.

This clone was observed a few times. The rearrangement uses TRBV6-4 and TRBJ2-7; no firm D call. The CDR3 length is 14 residues. Trimming left V 2 bases short and J 2 bases short, with 10 bases between. CDR1 and CDR2 from the germline V gene are MRHNA and SNTAGT. The CDR3 nucleotides are TGTGCCAGCAGTGACCCCCTGCGGCCCTACGAGCAGTACTTC. Its protein is CASSDPLRPYEQYF.

This clone was recorded a few times. CDR3 nucleotide sequence: TGTGCCAGCAGCTTGGGTCTTCTTGGAAACACCATATATTTT. It specifies CASSLGLLGNTIYF. The gene calls are TRBV5-4 and TRBJ1-3; D unclear. V gave up 0 bases and J gave up 3 bases, with 7 bases separating them. The CDR3 is 14 amino acids. Germline loops: CDR1 SGHNT, CDR2 YYREEE (reference sequence).

The table lists this clone with a few counts. The chain combines TRBV28 with TRBJ1-6; TRBD1 is a possible D gene (6 bases). V dropped 3 bases and J dropped 8 bases, with 17 bases sitting between them. The CDR3 is 16 amino acids. Germline-derived CDR1 and CDR2 are MDHEN and SYDVKM. CDR3 sequence reads: CASSFISQGMYSPLHF. As DNA, the CDR3 is TGTGCCAGCAGTTTCATTTCCCAGGGGATGTATTCACCCCTCCACTTT.

The chain uses TRBV18 and TRBJ1-5; D not certain. In germline, CDR1 is KGHSH, CDR2 LQKENI. V was clipped by 0 bases and J by 9 bases, with 12 bases between them. There are 14 residues in the CDR3. The CDR3 spells CASSPPRVRGPQHF. The CDR3 DNA follows: TGTGCCAGCTCACCACCGAGGGTGCGGGGGCCCCAGCATTTT. Combining the CDR3 with reference TRBV18 and TRBJ1-5 gives the whole variable domain NAGVMQNPRHLVRRRGQEARLRCSPMKGHSHVYWYRQLPEEGLKFMVYLQKENIIDESGMPKERFSAEFPKEGPSILRIQQVVRGDSAAYFCASSPPRVRGPQHFGDGTRLSIL.

The rearrangement uses TRBV18 and TRBJ2-7, with D perhaps matching TRBD2 (6 bases). Germline-derived CDR1 and CDR2 are KGHSH and LQKENI. This CDR3 comprises 15 residues. V was clipped by 4 bases and J by 3 bases, with 16 bases between them. Here the CDR3 DNA reads TGTGCCAGCTCACGGGAGGCTGGGGCAGGCTACGAGCAGTACTTC. Its translation is CASSREAGAGYEQYF. Full variable domain (missing parts from reference TRBV18 and TRBJ2-7): NAGVMQNPRHLVRRRGQEARLRCSPMKGHSHVYWYRQLPEEGLKFMVYLQKENIIDESGMPKERFSAEFPKEGPSILRIQQVVRGDSAAYFCASSREAGAGYEQYFGPGTRLTVT.

The genes are TRBV11-3 and TRBJ2-1, with 9 bases that match TRBD2. Looked up from germline, CDR1 is SGHNT and CDR2 is YENEEA. CDR3 length: 15 residues. Losses at the gene ends were 2 bases for V and 9 bases for J; bases not matched to a gene: 8. The CDR3 DNA is TGTGCCAGCAGCTTAACGGGACTAGCAGCGGGTGAGCAGTTCTTC. This translates into CASSLTGLAAGEQFF.

This clone was seen once. This chain connects TRBV2 to TRBJ2-3; TRBD1 aligns across 7 bases. The CDR3 runs to 13 residues. J lost 9 bases, V lost 6 bases, and 9 bases had no gene match. The germline CDR1 and CDR2 sequences are SNHLY and FYNNEI. The CDR3 loop reads CASSPQGDGTQYF. The CDR3 DNA is TGTGCCAGCAGCCCGCAGGGGGACGGGACGCAGTATTTT.

The DNA for the CDR3 is TGTGCCAGCAGCTTAATGCAGGGCCCCTATGGCTACACCTTC. Its protein product is CASSLMQGPYGYTF. The chain links TRBV7-3 to TRBJ1-2; maybe TRBD1 (5 bases). Germline lookup yields CDR1 SGHTA and CDR2 FQGTGA. V was trimmed by 1 base and J by 4 bases, leaving 10 bases between them. The CDR3 loop spans 14 amino acids.

The chain recombines TRBV2 with TRBJ2-3, with TRBD2 matching over 15 bases. CDR1 SNHLY and CDR2 FYNNEI come from the germline V gene. V dropped 6 bases and J dropped 9; count of bases not matched to a gene: 13. There are 17 residues in the CDR3. Here the CDR3 reads CASSRTSGGGQPMTQYF. CDR3 coding DNA: TGTGCCAGCAGCAGGACTAGCGGGGGGGGGCAGCCCATGACGCAGTATTTT. Supplemented by reference TRBV2 and TRBJ2-3, the full variable domain reads EPEVTQTPSHQVTQMGQEVILRCVPISNHLYFYWYRQILGQKVEFLVSFYNNEISEKSEIFDDQFSVERPDGSNFTLKIRSTKLEDSAMYFCASSRTSGGGQPMTQYFGPGTRLTVL.

The chain joins TRBV18 to TRBJ2-5, with D unresolved. The V gene lost 3 bases and the J gene lost 4 bases, with 9 bases spanning the gap. The CDR3 has 13 residues. Per germline, CDR1 KGHSH and CDR2 LQKENI. The CDR3 sequence is CASSPALAETQYF. The CDR3 coding sequence is TGTGCCAGCTCACCGGCCCTCGCAGAGACCCAGTACTTC. The variable domain in full, completed from reference TRBV18 and TRBJ2-5, reads NAGVMQNPRHLVRRRGQEARLRCSPMKGHSHVYWYRQLPEEGLKFMVYLQKENIIDESGMPKERFSAEFPKEGPSILRIQQVVRGDSAAYFCASSPALAETQYFGPGTRLLVL.

This clone was detected only once. The J gene is TRBJ1-2, the V gene TRBV28; D unclear. CDR1 is MDHEN and CDR2 is SYDVKM in the germline V gene. The CDR3 is 11 amino acids. Trimming stripped 6 bases from V and 8 bases from J, with 10 bases between. The CDR3 DNA reads as TGTGCCAGCAGAACCCGACAAGGCTACACCTTC. Amino acids: CASRTRQGYTF.

This clone was recorded once. The gene calls are TRBV4-2 and TRBJ1-2, with 7 bases fitting TRBD1. Germline CDR1 and CDR2: LGHNA and YNFKEQ. The CDR3 covers 17 residues. Trimming cost V 0 bases and J 7 bases; bases outside gene matches: 14. The CDR3 nucleotides read TGTGCCAGCAGCCAAGAAGGACGGCAGGGGGAATTCTCTGGCTACACCTTC. Translating gives CASSQEGRQGEFSGYTF.

This clone was counted only a few times. The genes are TRBV5-6 and TRBJ2-1, with D maybe TRBD1 (6 bases). The CDR3 has 16 residues. The germline V gene has CDR1 SGHDT and CDR2 YYEEEE. V was cut by 1 base and J by 8 bases, with 19 bases left in between. The CDR3 reads CASSLHGQGILDEQFF. CDR3 nucleotide sequence: TGTGCCAGCAGCTTGCATGGGCAGGGGATTTTGGATGAGCAGTTCTTC.

This chain links TRBV28 with TRBJ2-5, with a possible D match to TRBD2 (6 bases). The length of the CDR3 is 15 residues. Germline-derived CDR1 and CDR2 are MDHEN and SYDVKM. The V end was cut by 5 bases, the J end by 0 bases, with 13 bases between. CDR3 loop: CASSPRDWNQETQYF. The CDR3 DNA reads TGTGCCAGCAGTCCACGGGACTGGAACCAAGAGACCCAGTACTTC. The entire variable domain, with the rest obtained from reference TRBV28 and TRBJ2-5, is as follows: DVKVTQSSRYLVKRTGEKVFLECVQDMDHENMFWYRQDPGLGLRLIYFSYDVKMKEKGDIPEGYSVSREKKERFSLILESASTNQTSMYLCASSPRDWNQETQYFGPGTRLLVL.

The chain links TRBV13 to TRBJ2-7; TRBD1 matches 9 bases. CDR1 PRHDT and CDR2 FYEKMQ come from the germline V gene (reference sequence). After removal of 5 bases from V and 6 bases from J, the junction contained 5 bases not matched to a gene. The CDR3 runs to 13 residues. The CDR3: CASSLQGAGEQYF. CDR3 sequence (DNA): TGTGCCAGCAGCCTACAGGGGGCCGGCGAGCAGTACTTC.

This chain links TRBV9 with TRBJ1-2; TRBD1 might be the D (5 bases). This CDR3 comprises 17 residues. V was clipped by 0 bases and J by 6 bases, with 21 bases between them. Germline V gene data show CDR1 as SGDLS and CDR2 as YYNGEE. In DNA form, the CDR3 reads TGTGCCAGCAGCGTAGCGTTGGGGGGTCAGTCGGCAGATGGCTACACCTTC. Its translation is CASSVALGGQSADGYTF.

The chain recombines TRBV4-1 with TRBJ1-1; D is possibly TRBD1 (6 bases). The CDR3 length is 15 residues. Trimming left V 0 bases short and J 6 bases short, with 14 bases between. Germline CDR1 MGHRA, CDR2 YSYEKL. The CDR3 sequence: CASSQEARGFAEAFF. The CDR3 coding sequence is TGCGCCAGCAGCCAAGAAGCCAGGGGTTTCGCTGAAGCTTTCTTT.

The chain carries TRBV2 and TRBJ2-1; D remains ambiguous. V dropped 3 bases and J dropped 6 bases, with 3 bases sitting between them. The CDR3 consists of 11 residues. Germline CDR1 reads SNHLY; CDR2 reads FYNNEI. CDR3 amino acids: CASSDLNEQFF. CDR3 DNA: TGTGCCAGCAGTGACCTCAATGAGCAGTTCTTC.

J is TRBJ2-2 and V is TRBV7-3, with 9 bases matching TRBD1. Looked up from germline, CDR1 is SGHTA and CDR2 is FQGTGA. After removal of 3 bases from V and 2 bases from J, the junction contained 1 base not matched to a gene. CDR3 size: 15 residues. The CDR3 region is CASSLGQGNTGELFF. The CDR3 nucleotides read TGTGCCAGCAGCTTGGGACAGGGTAACACCGGGGAGCTGTTTTTT.

The chain links TRBV2 to TRBJ2-4; D gene unclear. CDR3 length: 12 amino acids. With 3 bases removed from V and 7 bases from J, the gap between germline ends came to 7 bases. Germline V gene lookup returns CDR1 SNHLY and CDR2 FYNNEI. Here the CDR3 DNA reads TGTGCCAGCAGTGACGCCGGGAACATTCAGTACTTC. This sequence encodes CASSDAGNIQYF.

The V gene is TRBV5-1, the J gene TRBJ1-1; D not resolved. Germline loops: CDR1 SGHRS, CDR2 YFSETQ. Trimming took off 2 bases at V and 0 bases at J, with 2 bases between the two ends. There are 12 residues in the CDR3. The CDR3 DNA follows: TGCGCCAGCAGCTTCTTGAACACTGAAGCTTTCTTT. Protein: CASSFLNTEAFF. Based on the CDR3 plus reference TRBV5-1 and TRBJ1-1, the full variable domain is KAGVTQTPRYLIKTRGQQVTLSCSPISGHRSVSWYQQTPGQGLQFLFEYFSETQRNKGNFPGRFSGRQFSNSRSEMNVSTLELGDSALYLCASSFLNTEAFFGQGTRLTVV.

The chain is built from TRBV11-3 and TRBJ2-3, with D maybe TRBD2 (5 bases). The germline CDR1 and CDR2 sequences are SGHNT and YENEEA. The CDR3 spans 17 residues. V dropped 1 base and J dropped 1 base, with 15 bases sitting between them. CDR3 amino acids: CASSLASTGFGTDTQYF. The CDR3 DNA reads as TGTGCCAGCAGCTTAGCTAGTACGGGATTTGGCACAGATACGCAGTATTTT.

V is TRBV5-1 and J is TRBJ2-7, with TRBD2 identical over 8 bases. J was trimmed by 3 bases and V by 0 bases; bases with no gene match: 2. Germline V gene lookup returns CDR1 SGHRS and CDR2 YFSETQ. The CDR3 covers 14 residues. CDR3: CASSLAGGLYEQYF. CDR3 nucleotide sequence: TGCGCCAGCAGCTTGGCGGGAGGGCTCTACGAGCAGTACTTC.

The chain recombines TRBV7-6 with TRBJ2-7; TRBD1 matches at 7 bases. The junction had 1 base not matched to a gene; V was cut back by 1 base and J by 1 base. The germline CDR1 and CDR2 sequences are SGHVS and FNYEAQ. This CDR3 comprises 14 residues. The CDR3 nucleotides are TGTGCCAGCAGCTTAGGGGGACAGTCCTACGAGCAGTACTTC. Protein: CASSLGGQSYEQYF.